Included here is one T cell receptor (beta chain) sequence, with context. The antigen is undetermined. Looked up from germline, CDR1 is SGHTA and CDR2 is FQGTGA. This CDR3 contains 16 residues. V lost 5 bases to trimming and J lost 3 bases, with 17 bases between them. Here immunoSEQ multiplex PCR was the method, and the copy in TCRdb shows in-frame clones only, minus some. The sample yields over 10,000 clones, 65% to 85% seen once. This record comes from a study of chemoradiotherapy in HPV16-positive cancers. Study conclusions and caveats: Candidate HPV-specific clones and E7-related TCR motifs grew in tumor during treatment.

This receptor was identified in a human donor with HPV-associated anogenital cancer. This chain connects TRBV7-3 to TRBJ1-5, with D perhaps matching TRBD1 (6 bases). The biological material was taken from a patient who underwent chemoradiotherapy. The CDR3 is CASSRGARRDNQPQHF. The CDR3, as DNA: TGTGCCAGCAGCCGGGGGGCCCGACGGGACAATCAGCCCCAGCATTTT.